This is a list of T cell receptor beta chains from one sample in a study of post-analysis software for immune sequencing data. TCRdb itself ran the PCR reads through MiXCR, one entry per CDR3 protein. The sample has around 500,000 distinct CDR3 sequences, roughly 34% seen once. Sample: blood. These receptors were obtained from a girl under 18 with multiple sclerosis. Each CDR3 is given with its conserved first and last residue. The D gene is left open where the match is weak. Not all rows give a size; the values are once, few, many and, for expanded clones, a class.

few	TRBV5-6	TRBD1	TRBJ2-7	TGTGCCAGCAGCTTGCAGGACAGGGGGATGTACGAGCAGTACTTC	CASSLQDRGMYEQYF
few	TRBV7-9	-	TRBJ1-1	TGTGCCAGCAGCTCTGGACACCCAGGCTACACTGAAGCTTTCTTT	CASSSGHPGYTEAFF
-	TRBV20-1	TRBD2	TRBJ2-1	TGCAGTGCTGTGCGGGGGACCTCCTACAATGAGCAGTTCTTC	CSAVRGTSYNEQFF
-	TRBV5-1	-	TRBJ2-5	TGCGCCAGCAGGTTTGGACATACGAATCAAGAGACCCAGTACTTC	CASRFGHTNQETQYF
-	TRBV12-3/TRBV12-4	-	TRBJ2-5	TGTGCCAGCAGCAAAGGAAGGGGTGAAGAGACCCAGTACTTC	CASSKGRGEETQYF
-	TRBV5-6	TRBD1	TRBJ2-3	TGTGCCAGCAGCTTGGTTGCGGACAGGTTCACAGATACGCAGTATTTT	CASSLVADRFTDTQYF
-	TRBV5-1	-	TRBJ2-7	TGCGCCAGCAGCTTGGCGGACGGGATCTACGAGCAGTACTTC	CASSLADGIYEQYF
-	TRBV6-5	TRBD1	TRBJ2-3	TGTGCCAGCAGCCGCGCCGGGACAGGGGGAGATACGCAGTATTTT	CASSRAGTGGDTQYF
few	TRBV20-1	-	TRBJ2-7	TGCAGTGCTAGTACCAATCACCCTTACGAGCAGTACTTC	CSASTNHPYEQYF
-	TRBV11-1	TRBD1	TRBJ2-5	TGTGCCAGCAGCTTAGACGTGACAGGGAGGACCCAGTACTTC	CASSLDVTGRTQYF
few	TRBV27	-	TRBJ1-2	TGTGCCAGCAGTTTAGGGCGGACCTATGGCTACACCTTC	CASSLGRTYGYTF
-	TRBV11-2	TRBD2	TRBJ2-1	TGTGCCAGCAGCTTAGCGACTAGCGGGGTAAACAATGAGCAGTTCTTC	CASSLATSGVNNEQFF
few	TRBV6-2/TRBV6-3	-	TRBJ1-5	TGTGCCAGCAGCAGCAGTGCAGCTTATAGCAATCAGCCCCAGCATTTT	CASSSSAAYSNQPQHF
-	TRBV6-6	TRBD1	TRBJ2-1	TGTGCCAGCTTGGACAGGGGGAGCTCCTACAATGAGCAGTTCTTC	CASLDRGSSYNEQFF
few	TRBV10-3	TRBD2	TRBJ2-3	TGTGCCATCAGTCTAGCGGGGGGCAGCACAGATACGCAGTATTTT	CAISLAGGSTDTQYF
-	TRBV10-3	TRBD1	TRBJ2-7	TGTGCCATCAGGTCGGGACAGCTTCCAGAAGAGCAGTACTTC	CAIRSGQLPEEQYF
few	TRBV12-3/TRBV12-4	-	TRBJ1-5	TGTGCCACTTTTTGGAGTCAGCCCCAGCATTTT	CATFWSQPQHF
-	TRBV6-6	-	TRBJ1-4	TGTGCCAGCAGAGGGGCATCAACTAATGAAAAACTGTTTTTT	CASRGASTNEKLFF
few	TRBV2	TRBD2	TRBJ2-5	TGTGCCAGCAGCCCTCTAGCGGGGGGGCTGGAGACCCAGTACTTC	CASSPLAGGLETQYF
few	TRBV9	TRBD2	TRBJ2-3	TGTGCCAGCAGCGTAGATCCTAGCGGGGGGGCTCTTGATACGCAGTATTTT	CASSVDPSGGALDTQYF
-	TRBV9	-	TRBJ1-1	TGTGTCAGCAGCCCCTTCCTCGGGGGGCGCACTGAAGCTTTCTTT	CVSSPFLGGRTEAFF
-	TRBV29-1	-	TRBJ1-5	TGCAGCGTCGGTGTGAGCAATCAGCCCCAGCATTTT	CSVGVSNQPQHF
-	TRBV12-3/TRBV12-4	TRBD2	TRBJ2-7	TGTGCCAGCAGCACACCTCCTGGACTAGCGGGGAGTTACGAGCAGTACTTC	CASSTPPGLAGSYEQYF
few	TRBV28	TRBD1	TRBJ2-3	TGTGCCAGCAATCCAGGGGGCAGGGGCACAGATACGCAGTATTTT	CASNPGGRGTDTQYF
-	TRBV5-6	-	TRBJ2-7	TGTGCCAGCAGCTCTCAAGGGGCCTACGAGCAGTACTTC	CASSSQGAYEQYF
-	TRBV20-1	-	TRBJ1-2	TGCAGTGCTAGAGATAGAACGAGTGGACCACTCAACTATGGCTACACCTTC	CSARDRTSGPLNYGYTF
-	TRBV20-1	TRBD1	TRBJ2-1	TGCAGTGCTCCTCGACAGGGCAATGAGCAGTTCTTC	CSAPRQGNEQFF
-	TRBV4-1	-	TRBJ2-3	TGCGCCAGCAGACTAGAACCCGGAGATACGCAGTATTTT	CASRLEPGDTQYF
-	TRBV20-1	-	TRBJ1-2	TGCAGCGCTAGAGCAACCAACTATGGCTACACCTTC	CSARATNYGYTF
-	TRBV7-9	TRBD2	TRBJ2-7	TGTGCCAGCAGCCTAGGACTAGCGGGGACCTCTTACGAGCAGTACTTC	CASSLGLAGTSYEQYF
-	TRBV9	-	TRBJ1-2	TGTGCCAGCAGCGTAGATCCGGCAGCAAACTATGGCTACACCTTC	CASSVDPAANYGYTF
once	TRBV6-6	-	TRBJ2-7	TGTGCCAGCATGGGGAGGTGGCGCCACGAGCAGTACTTC	CASMGRWRHEQYF
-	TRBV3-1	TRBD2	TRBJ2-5	TGTGCCAGCAGCCAAAGGGCTAGCGGGGGGGCCGCAGAGACCCAGTACTTC	CASSQRASGGAAETQYF
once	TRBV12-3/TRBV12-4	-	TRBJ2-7	TGTGCCAGCAGCCCAGGGCAGGGGCAGTACTTC	CASSPGQGQYF